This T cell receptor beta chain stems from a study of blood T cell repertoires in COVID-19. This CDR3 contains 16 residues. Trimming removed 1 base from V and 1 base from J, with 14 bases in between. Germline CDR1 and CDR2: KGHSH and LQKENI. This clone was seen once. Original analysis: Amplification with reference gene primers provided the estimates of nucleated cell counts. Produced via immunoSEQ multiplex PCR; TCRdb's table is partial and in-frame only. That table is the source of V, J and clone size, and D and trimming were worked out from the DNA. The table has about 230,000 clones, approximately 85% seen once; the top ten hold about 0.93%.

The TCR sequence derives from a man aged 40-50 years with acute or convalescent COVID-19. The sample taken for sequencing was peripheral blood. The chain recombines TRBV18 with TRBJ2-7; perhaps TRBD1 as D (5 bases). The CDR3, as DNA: TGTGCCAGCTCACCACGGGAACAGGTGGGTTCCTACGAGCAGTACTTC. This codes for CASSPREQVGSYEQYF.